The rows below give T cell receptor beta chains drawn from one sample of a study of blood T cell repertoires in COVID-19. Sequencing used immunoSEQ multiplex PCR; TCRdb keeps in-frame clones, though not all of them. The sample shows more than 120,000 clones, 84% of them seen only once. Sequenced: peripheral blood. These receptors all stem from a human donor in a cohort sampled during active COVID-19. Each CDR3 is given with its conserved first and last residue. Each record gives: D gene, clone size, J gene, V gene, CDR3 protein, CDR3 DNA. A D gene is named only where the DNA matches it firmly. The listing skips clone size in some rows; elsewhere it reads once, few, many or a size class.

d_gene: .
abundance: .
j_gene: TRBJ1-2
v_gene: TRBV6-5
CDR3aa: CASSLTVTANYGYTF
CDR3nt: TGTGCCAGCAGCCTGACAGTTACCGCTAACTATGGCTACACCTTC

d_gene: .
abundance: .
j_gene: TRBJ1-1
v_gene: TRBV6-6
CDR3aa: CASSYPQRAEAFF
CDR3nt: TGTGCCAGCAGTTACCCACAGAGGGCTGAAGCTTTCTTT

d_gene: TRBD1
abundance: many
j_gene: TRBJ2-2
v_gene: TRBV7-9
CDR3aa: CASSSGQGRAGELFF
CDR3nt: TGTGCCAGCAGCTCCGGACAGGGGAGGGCCGGGGAGCTGTTTTTT

d_gene: .
abundance: .
j_gene: TRBJ2-1
v_gene: TRBV28
CDR3aa: CASSLVGSGYNEQFF
CDR3nt: TGTGCCAGCAGTTTGGTGGGTTCAGGGTACAATGAGCAGTTCTTC

d_gene: .
abundance: .
j_gene: TRBJ1-5
v_gene: TRBV7-3
CDR3aa: CASSPNSNQPQHF
CDR3nt: TGTGCCAGCAGCCCTAACAGCAATCAGCCCCAGCATTTT

d_gene: TRBD1
abundance: .
j_gene: TRBJ1-5
v_gene: TRBV2
CDR3aa: CASRQGVGGQPQHF
CDR3nt: TGTGCCAGCAGACAGGGGGTGGGGGGTCAGCCCCAGCATTTT

d_gene: .
abundance: .
j_gene: TRBJ1-1
v_gene: TRBV23-1
CDR3aa: CASSQGATLSEAFF
CDR3nt: TGCGCCAGCAGTCAAGGGGCCACTCTATCTGAAGCTTTCTTT

d_gene: TRBD1
abundance: .
j_gene: TRBJ2-6
v_gene: TRBV2
CDR3aa: CASRESVRDRVNSGANVLTF
CDR3nt: TGTGCCAGCAGAGAGTCCGTTCGCGACAGGGTCAACTCTGGGGCCAACGTCCTGACTTTC

d_gene: .
abundance: .
j_gene: TRBJ1-1
v_gene: TRBV2
CDR3aa: CASSAATGASNTEAFF
CDR3nt: TGTGCCAGCAGTGCAGCGACAGGAGCCTCGAACACTGAAGCTTTCTTT

d_gene: TRBD1
abundance: .
j_gene: TRBJ2-7
v_gene: TRBV6-6
CDR3aa: CASRSPGQGTYEQYF
CDR3nt: TGTGCCAGCAGGTCTCCGGGACAGGGGACCTACGAGCAGTACTTC

d_gene: TRBD1
abundance: .
j_gene: TRBJ2-2
v_gene: TRBV6-5
CDR3aa: CASSYGQGAGELFF
CDR3nt: TGTGCCAGCAGTTACGGACAGGGGGCCGGGGAGCTGTTTTTT

d_gene: TRBD1
abundance: once
j_gene: TRBJ1-5
v_gene: TRBV6-1
CDR3aa: CASSEQGAQNLNQPQHF
CDR3nt: TGTGCCAGCAGTGAACAGGGGGCCCAGAACCTCAATCAGCCCCAGCATTTT

d_gene: .
abundance: .
j_gene: TRBJ2-5
v_gene: TRBV4-1
CDR3aa: CASSQDLGDWETQYF
CDR3nt: TGCGCCAGCAGCCAAGATCTGGGGGACTGGGAGACCCAGTACTTC

d_gene: TRBD1
abundance: .
j_gene: TRBJ2-6
v_gene: TRBV5-1
CDR3aa: CASSTGAGANVLTF
CDR3nt: TGCGCCAGCAGCACAGGGGCTGGGGCCAACGTCCTGACTTTC

d_gene: .
abundance: .
j_gene: TRBJ2-5
v_gene: TRBV15
CDR3aa: CATSRGGREQETQYF
CDR3nt: TGTGCCACCAGCAGGGGGGGACGTGAACAAGAGACCCAGTACTTC

d_gene: .
abundance: .
j_gene: TRBJ2-7
v_gene: TRBV7-8
CDR3aa: CASSLATNSYEQYF
CDR3nt: TGTGCCAGCAGCTTAGCGACAAATTCCTACGAGCAGTACTTC

d_gene: .
abundance: .
j_gene: TRBJ2-3
v_gene: TRBV18
CDR3aa: CASSPAADTQYF
CDR3nt: TGTGCCAGCTCACCTGCGGCAGATACGCAGTATTTT

d_gene: TRBD1
abundance: .
j_gene: TRBJ2-7
v_gene: TRBV3-1/TRBV3-2
CDR3aa: CASSFHDRVTQYF
CDR3nt: TGTGCCAGCAGCTTTCACGACAGGGTTACGCAGTACTTC

d_gene: TRBD1
abundance: .
j_gene: TRBJ2-7
v_gene: TRBV9
CDR3aa: CASSVGTGEYEQYF
CDR3nt: TGTGCCAGCAGCGTAGGGACAGGGGAGTACGAGCAGTACTTC

d_gene: TRBD2
abundance: .
j_gene: TRBJ2-3
v_gene: TRBV18
CDR3aa: CASSRTEPGLAGWGDTQYF
CDR3nt: TGTGCCAGCTCACGAACGGAACCGGGACTAGCGGGATGGGGGGATACGCAGTATTTT

d_gene: .
abundance: .
j_gene: TRBJ1-5
v_gene: TRBV19
CDR3aa: CASSEGNQPQHF
CDR3nt: TGTGCCAGTAGTGAGGGCAATCAGCCCCAGCATTTT

d_gene: TRBD1
abundance: once
j_gene: TRBJ1-1
v_gene: TRBV5-1
CDR3aa: CASSLAGAGGWTEAFF
CDR3nt: TGCGCCAGCAGCTTGGCCGGCGCAGGGGGGTGGACTGAAGCTTTCTTT

d_gene: .
abundance: many
j_gene: TRBJ1-5
v_gene: TRBV6-2/TRBV6-3
CDR3aa: CASSYGVRGSNQPQHF
CDR3nt: TGTGCCAGCAGTTATGGCGTCAGGGGTAGCAATCAGCCCCAGCATTTT

d_gene: .
abundance: .
j_gene: TRBJ2-7
v_gene: TRBV27
CDR3aa: CASSLFGGNSYEQYF
CDR3nt: TGTGCCAGCAGTTTATTTGGGGGGAACAGCTACGAGCAGTACTTC

d_gene: TRBD1
abundance: .
j_gene: TRBJ2-7
v_gene: TRBV15
CDR3aa: CATSRDWAGGAEQYF
CDR3nt: TGTGCCACCAGCAGAGATTGGGCAGGGGGAGCTGAGCAGTACTTC

d_gene: TRBD2
abundance: .
j_gene: TRBJ2-3
v_gene: TRBV2
CDR3aa: CASSEGLAGTDTQYF
CDR3nt: TGTGCCAGCAGTGAAGGACTAGCGGGAACAGATACGCAGTATTTT

d_gene: TRBD1
abundance: .
j_gene: TRBJ1-2
v_gene: TRBV4-1
CDR3aa: CASSLPRDRDGYTF
CDR3nt: TGCGCCAGCAGCCTTCCGAGAGACAGGGATGGCTACACCTTC

d_gene: .
abundance: .
j_gene: TRBJ2-7
v_gene: TRBV6-5
CDR3aa: CASTKAGSYEQYF
CDR3nt: TGTGCCAGCACAAAGGCAGGCTCCTACGAGCAGTACTTC

d_gene: .
abundance: .
j_gene: TRBJ2-7
v_gene: TRBV20-1
CDR3aa: CRGAGVYEQYF
CDR3nt: TGCAGGGGGGCGGGGGTCTACGAGCAGTACTTC

d_gene: TRBD2
abundance: .
j_gene: TRBJ2-5
v_gene: TRBV15
CDR3aa: CATSRDIGGLADQETQYF
CDR3nt: TGTGCCACCAGCAGAGATATTGGGGGACTAGCTGACCAAGAGACCCAGTACTTC

d_gene: TRBD1
abundance: .
j_gene: TRBJ1-4
v_gene: TRBV19
CDR3aa: CASSTTPGGARSTNEKLFF
CDR3nt: TGTGCCAGTAGTACCACCCCAGGGGGCGCCCGATCAACTAATGAAAAACTGTTTTTT

d_gene: .
abundance: .
j_gene: TRBJ1-4
v_gene: TRBV19
CDR3aa: CASFGQEYEKLFF
CDR3nt: TGTGCCAGCTTCGGACAAGAATATGAAAAACTGTTTTTT

d_gene: .
abundance: few
j_gene: TRBJ1-5
v_gene: TRBV7-2
CDR3aa: CASSLLFQEPQHF
CDR3nt: TGTGCCAGCAGCTTATTGTTTCAGGAGCCCCAGCATTTT

d_gene: .
abundance: few
j_gene: TRBJ1-2
v_gene: TRBV4-1
CDR3aa: CASSQDGAGNGYTF
CDR3nt: TGCGCCAGCAGCCAAGATGGGGCAGGTAACGGCTACACCTTC

d_gene: TRBD2
abundance: .
j_gene: TRBJ2-3
v_gene: TRBV6-4
CDR3aa: CASSLSGGSTDTQYF
CDR3nt: TGTGCCAGCAGTCTTAGCGGGGGAAGCACAGATACGCAGTATTTT

d_gene: TRBD2
abundance: .
j_gene: TRBJ2-3
v_gene: TRBV19
CDR3aa: CASSPDSGLAGPEDTQYF
CDR3nt: TGTGCCAGTAGCCCCGACTCGGGACTAGCGGGACCCGAAGATACGCAGTATTTT

d_gene: .
abundance: once
j_gene: TRBJ1-2
v_gene: TRBV5-1
CDR3aa: CASSFWGEYGYTF
CDR3nt: TGCGCCAGCAGCTTTTGGGGGGAGTATGGCTACACCTTC

d_gene: TRBD1
abundance: .
j_gene: TRBJ1-2
v_gene: TRBV19
CDR3aa: CASSTPTDRVGGYTF
CDR3nt: TGTGCCAGTAGTACTCCTACCGACAGGGTGGGCGGCTACACCTTC

d_gene: TRBD1
abundance: .
j_gene: TRBJ2-2
v_gene: TRBV30
CDR3aa: CAWSPSYSTGGTGELFF
CDR3nt: TGTGCCTGGAGTCCCTCCTATTCGACAGGGGGCACCGGGGAGCTGTTTTTT

d_gene: TRBD1
abundance: once
j_gene: TRBJ2-1
v_gene: TRBV29-1
CDR3aa: CSVESRTGRWSSYNEQFF
CDR3nt: TGCAGCGTTGAATCGAGGACAGGGCGATGGAGCTCCTACAATGAGCAGTTCTTC

d_gene: .
abundance: .
j_gene: TRBJ2-1
v_gene: TRBV9
CDR3aa: CASSAGSMAYNEQFF
CDR3nt: TGTGCCAGCAGCGCCGGGAGCATGGCGTACAATGAGCAGTTCTTC

d_gene: TRBD2
abundance: .
j_gene: TRBJ2-2
v_gene: TRBV5-1
CDR3aa: CASSPAGGGTGELFF
CDR3nt: TGCGCCAGCAGCCCAGCGGGAGGAGGCACCGGGGAGCTGTTTTTT

d_gene: .
abundance: .
j_gene: TRBJ2-5
v_gene: TRBV15
CDR3aa: CATSSGGPGQETQYF
CDR3nt: TGTGCCACCAGCAGTGGGGGCCCGGGGCAAGAGACCCAGTACTTC

d_gene: .
abundance: .
j_gene: TRBJ2-5
v_gene: TRBV12-3/TRBV12-4
CDR3aa: CASMGPGETQYF
CDR3nt: TGTGCCAGCATGGGGCCCGGAGAGACCCAGTACTTC

d_gene: .
abundance: .
j_gene: TRBJ2-3
v_gene: TRBV11-1
CDR3aa: CASSARLADFTDTQYF
CDR3nt: TGTGCCAGCAGCGCCCGACTTGCGGACTTCACAGATACGCAGTATTTT

d_gene: TRBD1
abundance: .
j_gene: TRBJ1-2
v_gene: TRBV28
CDR3aa: CASSHRTGGLYGYTF
CDR3nt: TGTGCCAGCAGTCATCGGACAGGGGGCCTCTATGGCTACACCTTC